This is a list of T cell receptor beta chains from one sample in a study of T-cell memory formation after mild COVID-19. From the 5' RACE reads, TCRdb called clonotypes with MiXCR, one entry per CDR3 protein. There are fewer than 400,000 distinct CDR3 sequences in the sample; 15% to 20% occur only once, and 20% to 25% lies in the top ten. Sample: PBMCs or a T cell subset sorted from them (not recorded which). The source is a man between 18 and 29 years old who had mild COVID-19 (a few samples of this study predate the infection). Cell type and time point are not known. Both conserved end residues are part of each CDR3. The order of the fields is D gene, J gene, V gene, clone size, CDR3 DNA, CDR3 protein. D genes are given only for firm matches. Only some rows state a clone size, as once, few, many or a class for expanded clones.

>NA|TRBJ2-7|TRBV12-3/TRBV12-4|few
TGTGCCAGCAGTTTAAGGGCAGGGGTCTCCTACGAGCAGTACTTC
CASSLRAGVSYEQYF
>NA|TRBJ2-7|TRBV11-2|few
TGTGCCAGCAGCTTAGACGGGCTAGCCGGTTCCTACGAGCAGTACTTC
CASSLDGLAGSYEQYF
>NA|TRBJ2-6|TRBV19|NA
TGTGCCAGTAGACCAATCTCTGGGGCCAACGTCCTGACTTTC
CASRPISGANVLTF
>NA|TRBJ2-3|TRBV20-1|NA
TGCAGTGCTAACCCACTGACAGATACGCAGTATTTT
CSANPLTDTQYF
>NA|TRBJ2-3|TRBV6-2/TRBV6-3|NA
TGTGCCAGCACCTCGACAGTCTTGGATACGCAGTATTTT
CASTSTVLDTQYF
>TRBD2|TRBJ2-1|TRBV6-2/TRBV6-3|few
TGTGCCAGCAGTTATAGTTCCGGACTAGGAGTCCCTGAGCAGTTCTTC
CASSYSSGLGVPEQFF
>NA|TRBJ2-7|TRBV5-4|few
TGTGCCAGCAGCGGAGCCGGGACCTACGCCGGCGAGCAGTACTTC
CASSGAGTYAGEQYF
>TRBD2|TRBJ2-1|TRBV11-2|many
TGTGCCAGCAGCTTAGAGGTAGCGGGGGAACAGTTCTTC
CASSLEVAGEQFF
>NA|TRBJ1-2|TRBV5-4|few
TGTGCCAGCAGCTTGGAAATCGGGACGGGCTATGGCTACACCTTC
CASSLEIGTGYGYTF
>NA|TRBJ2-3|TRBV29-1|NA
TGCAGCGTTGCGATGGGTGGACACTCCACAACGAGCACAGATACGCAGTATTTT
CSVAMGGHSTTSTDTQYF
>NA|TRBJ2-5|TRBV7-2|few
TGTGCCAGCAGACTTACAGGGTTGACGGAGACCCAGTACTTC
CASRLTGLTETQYF
>TRBD2|TRBJ2-3|TRBV10-3|NA
TGTGCCATCAGCTCGACTAGCGGGGGCTTTCACACGCAGTATTTT
CAISSTSGGFHTQYF
>NA|TRBJ2-2|TRBV30|many
TGTGCCTGGAGGAACACCGGGGAGCTGTTTTTT
CAWRNTGELFF
>TRBD2|TRBJ2-2|TRBV7-8|few
TGTGCCAGCAGTTTATTGGCGGGGGGGACCACCGGGGAGCTGTTTTTT
CASSLLAGGTTGELFF
>TRBD2|TRBJ2-3|TRBV12-3/TRBV12-4|few
TGTGCCAGCAGTCGGACTAGCGGGGGGGTGAGAGATACGCAGTATTTT
CASSRTSGGVRDTQYF
>NA|TRBJ1-6|TRBV5-1|few
TGCGCCAGCAGCTTGGCTCGGGATTATTCACCCCTCCACTTT
CASSLARDYSPLHF
>NA|TRBJ2-3|TRBV7-9|few
TGTGCCAGCATCACCATTGGAGGAGAGCCGTTGCGCGTCACAGATACGCAGTATTTT
CASITIGGEPLRVTDTQYF
>NA|TRBJ1-5|TRBV6-6|NA
TGTGCCAGCAGGGAGGCTGGGTTTGGCCGGGGCCAGCCCCAGCATTTT
CASREAGFGRGQPQHF
>NA|TRBJ2-2|TRBV7-7|many
TGTGCCAGCAGCTTAGCACAGTTCACCGGGGAGCTGTTTTTT
CASSLAQFTGELFF
>NA|TRBJ1-2|TRBV5-1|few
TGCGCCAGCAGCTGGCAAGTTGGGAGTGGCTACACCTTC
CASSWQVGSGYTF